The rows below give T cell receptor beta chains drawn from one sample of a study of a mutant IDH1 vaccine in newly diagnosed glioma. No antigen has been assigned to these receptors. Data came from immunoSEQ multiplex PCR; TCRdb stores just in-frame clones and leaves some out. This repertoire shows over 30,000 clones, under 85% found once; its top ten account for about 9.3%. This sample comprised PBMCs, obtained from a glioma patient whose treatment included an IDH1 peptide vaccine. These receptors all stem from a woman in her 30s with glioma. Some clones in this sample may be carry-over from other donors' samples. Both conserved end residues are part of each CDR3. Each record gives: J gene, clone size, V gene, D gene, CDR3 length, CDR3 protein, CDR3 DNA. The D gene is left open where the match is weak. Clone size is stated in some rows and not others, as once, few, many or a class when expanded.

>TRBJ2-7|once|TRBV7-2|TRBD1|14
CASSPGDRGDEQYF
TGTGCCAGCAGCCCCGGCGACAGGGGGGACGAGCAGTACTTC
>TRBJ2-7|few|TRBV20-1|.|11
CSAESVREQYF
TGCAGTGCCGAATCAGTTCGAGAGCAGTACTTC
>TRBJ1-1|once|TRBV25-1|TRBD1|16
CASSEDRGITNTEAFF
TGTGCCAGCAGCGAAGACAGGGGGATAACGAACACTGAAGCTTTCTTT
>TRBJ1-2|.|TRBV7-2|TRBD1|15
CASSPSGTGDYGYTF
TGTGCCAGCAGCCCCAGCGGGACAGGGGACTATGGCTACACCTTC
>TRBJ2-7|.|TRBV2|TRBD1|13
CAIDRGTPYEQYF
TGTGCCATCGACAGGGGGACACCTTACGAGCAGTACTTC
>TRBJ1-1|.|TRBV7-2|.|16
CASSLGGLLMNTEAFF
TGTGCCAGCAGCTTAGGAGGGCTACTGATGAACACTGAAGCTTTCTTT
>TRBJ1-1|.|TRBV11-2|.|16
CASSPGKQGRWTEAFF
TGTGCCAGCAGCCCCGGTAAGCAGGGCAGGTGGACTGAAGCTTTCTTT
>TRBJ2-3|.|TRBV2|.|12
CASSRQEDTQYF
TGTGCCAGCAGCAGGCAAGAAGATACGCAGTATTTT
>TRBJ1-2|.|TRBV10-2|.|13
CASTQGWNYGYTF
TGCGCCAGCACGCAGGGTTGGAACTATGGCTACACCTTC
>TRBJ2-3|.|TRBV30|TRBD2|14
CAWKLAGGADTQYF
TGTGCCTGGAAACTAGCGGGAGGAGCGGATACGCAGTATTTT
>TRBJ2-7|.|TRBV7-9|.|13
CASSLARPPEQYF
TGTGCCAGCAGCTTAGCGCGGCCTCCCGAGCAGTACTTC
>TRBJ1-1|.|TRBV11-2|.|12
CASNEGLTEAFF
TGTGCCAGTAACGAAGGGCTCACTGAAGCTTTCTTT
>TRBJ1-1|.|TRBV7-9|.|14
CASSFTGQGTEAFF
TGTGCCAGCAGCTTTACAGGGCAGGGCACTGAAGCTTTCTTT
>TRBJ1-1|.|TRBV6-5|.|15
CASSYSASGHTEAFF
TGTGCCAGCAGTTACTCTGCCTCAGGGCACACTGAAGCTTTCTTT
>TRBJ2-3|.|TRBV10-3|TRBD2|17
CATPGLAGFTSTDTQYF
TGTGCCACCCCCGGACTAGCGGGTTTTACTAGCACAGATACGCAGTATTTT
>TRBJ1-4|.|TRBV4-1|.|14
CASSPPQWDEKLFF
TGCGCCAGCAGCCCGCCCCAGTGGGATGAAAAACTGTTTTTT
>TRBJ1-1|.|TRBV7-2|.|13
CASSLTSNTEAFF
TGTGCCAGCAGCCTCACTAGTAACACTGAAGCTTTCTTT
>TRBJ2-1|.|TRBV18|.|15
CASSPGDGTYNEQFF
TGTGCCAGCTCGCCCGGGGACGGTACCTACAATGAGCAGTTCTTC
>TRBJ2-1|.|TRBV15|.|12
CATSRGSNEQFF
TGTGCCACCAGCAGAGGGTCTAATGAGCAGTTCTTC
>TRBJ1-1|once|TRBV5-8|TRBD1|15
CASSTGQGKNTEAFF
TGTGCCAGCAGTACGGGACAGGGTAAGAACACTGAAGCTTTCTTT